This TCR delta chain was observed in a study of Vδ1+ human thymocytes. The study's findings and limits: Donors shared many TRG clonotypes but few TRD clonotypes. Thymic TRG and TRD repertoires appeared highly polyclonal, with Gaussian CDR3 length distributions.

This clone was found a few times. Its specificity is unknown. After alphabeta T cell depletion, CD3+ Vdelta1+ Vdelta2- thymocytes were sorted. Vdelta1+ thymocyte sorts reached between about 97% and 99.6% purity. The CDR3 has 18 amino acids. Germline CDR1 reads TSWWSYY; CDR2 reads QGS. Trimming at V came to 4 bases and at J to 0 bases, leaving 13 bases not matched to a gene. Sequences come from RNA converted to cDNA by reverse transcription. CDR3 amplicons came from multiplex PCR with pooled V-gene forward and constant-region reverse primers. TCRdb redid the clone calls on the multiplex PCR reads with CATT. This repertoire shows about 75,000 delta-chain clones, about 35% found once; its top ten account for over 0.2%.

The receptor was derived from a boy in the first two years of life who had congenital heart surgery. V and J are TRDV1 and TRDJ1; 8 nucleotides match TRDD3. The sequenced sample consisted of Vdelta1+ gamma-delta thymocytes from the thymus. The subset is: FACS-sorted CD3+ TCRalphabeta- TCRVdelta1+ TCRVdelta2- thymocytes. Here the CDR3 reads CALGVRVSGILYTDKLIF. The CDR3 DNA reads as TGTGCTCTTGGGGTCCGCGTGTCGGGGATACTCTACACCGATAAACTCATCTTT.